Following are 32 T cell receptor beta chains from one sample sequenced in a study of T cells in localized non-small cell lung cancer. The table came from immunoSEQ multiplex PCR; TCRdb's copy has only in-frame clones and leaves some out. The table lists some 19,000 clones, around 84% of them singletons. This specimen consisted of peripheral blood, obtained before any cancer treatment. The receptors were sampled from a man aged 35-69 years with stage I lung adenocarcinoma.

The V gene is TRBV5-6, the J gene TRBJ1-2; unclear D gene. This CDR3 is built from 15 residues. V lost 3 bases, J lost 3 bases, and 15 bases lay in between. Germline-derived CDR1 and CDR2 are SGHDT and YYEEEE. CDR3 residues: CASSSNMIDDYGYTF. CDR3 sequence (DNA): TGTGCCAGCAGCTCGAATATGATAGATGACTATGGCTACACCTTC.

V gene TRBV7-2 combines with J gene TRBJ2-3; TRBD2 matches 11 bases. Germline CDR1 reads SGHTA; CDR2 reads FQGNSA. The trim removed 2 bases at V and 8 bases at J, leaving 6 bases unmatched. This CDR3 comprises 15 residues. The CDR3: CASSLKVLAGGTQYF. The CDR3 DNA is TGTGCCAGCAGCTTAAAAGTTCTAGCGGGAGGTACGCAGTATTTT.

The chain is built from TRBV5-4 and TRBJ2-4, with 9 bases matching TRBD1. With V trimmed by 4 bases and J by 8 bases, 7 bases remained unmatched. Germline V gives CDR1 SGHNT, CDR2 YYREEE (reference sequence). The CDR3 contains 14 residues. CDR3 protein: CASSGDRATDIQYF. The CDR3 region has the DNA TGTGCCAGCAGCGGGGACAGGGCAACGGACATTCAGTACTTC.

The V call is TRBV7-9, the J call TRBJ1-1; the match to TRBD1 covers 7 bases. Germline V gene sequence: CDR1 SEHNR, CDR2 FQNEAQ (reference sequence). The CDR3 sequence is 17 residues long. With 2 bases clipped from V and 7 bases from J, the junction kept 16 bases outside the gene matches. As DNA, the CDR3 is TGTGCCAGCAGCTTACCCCTAGGCACAGGGGAAGTTAGTGAAGCTTTCTTT. This encodes CASSLPLGTGEVSEAFF.

This clone has a single count. The chain is built from TRBV9 and TRBJ2-2, with 11 bases identical to TRBD2. V lost 2 bases and J lost 6; bases outside the gene matches: 6. The CDR3 is 16 residues long. The germline gives CDR1 SGDLS, CDR2 YYNGEE. CDR3 loop: CASSVTSGTDPGELFF. CDR3 nucleotides: TGTGCCAGCAGCGTGACTAGCGGGACCGATCCCGGGGAGCTGTTTTTT.

This clone was counted between two and nine times. This rearrangement joins TRBV7-2 to TRBJ1-4; D gene unclear. This CDR3 region has 15 residues. Trimming took 2 bases from V and 0 from J, leaving 7 bases between them. CDR1 and CDR2 from the germline V gene are SGHTA and FQGNSA. CDR3 residues: CASSLRATTNEKLFF. The CDR3 DNA sequence: TGTGCCAGCAGCTTACGGGCAACAACTAATGAAAAACTGTTTTTT.

The chain links TRBV2 to TRBJ2-3, with no clear D. V was cut by 6 bases and J by 5 bases, with 6 bases left in between. The V gene's germline CDR1 is SNHLY and CDR2 FYNNEI. The CDR3 totals 11 residues. CDR3 nucleotide sequence: TGTGCCAGCAGCTGGGGAGATACGCAGTATTTT. It encodes CASSWGDTQYF.

This chain joins TRBV11-2 and TRBJ1-3; unclear D gene. This CDR3 comprises 15 residues. V lost 0 bases and J 0 bases, leaving 6 bases between the germline ends. The V gene's germline CDR1 is SGHAT and CDR2 FQNNGV. The CDR3 loop is CASSLESYSGNTIYF. The CDR3 nucleotides are TGTGCCAGCAGCTTAGAGTCCTACTCTGGAAACACCATATATTTT.

V and J are TRBV14 and TRBJ2-4; the D gene is possibly TRBD1 (6 bases). Germline V lookup: CDR1 SGHDN, CDR2 FVKESK. The CDR3 is 17 residues long. Trimming shortened V by 1 base and J by 7 bases, and 20 bases separated the two germline ends. For the CDR3, the DNA is TGTGCCAGCAGCCAAGTCGCGGGCAGGGGAAGTCAGAACATTCAGTACTTC. Residues: CASSQVAGRGSQNIQYF.

V and J are TRBV4-1 and TRBJ2-1; 14 bases map to TRBD2. Trimming at V came to 4 bases and at J to 2 bases, leaving 1 base not matched to a gene. CDR1 is MGHRA and CDR2 is YSYEKL in the germline V gene. This CDR3 has 16 residues. The CDR3 is CASSRLAGGPYNEQFF. The DNA for the CDR3 is TGCGCCAGCAGCCGACTAGCGGGAGGGCCCTACAATGAGCAGTTCTTC.

In its sample, this clone was seen once. This chain connects TRBV7-2 to TRBJ2-5; D unresolved. Trimming shortened V by 2 bases and J by 5 bases, and 12 bases separated the two germline ends. The germline V gene encodes CDR1 SGHTA and CDR2 FQGNSA. There are 14 residues in the CDR3. This chain's CDR3 is CASSLSRRVETQYF. The CDR3 DNA follows: TGTGCCAGCAGCTTAAGTAGAAGGGTTGAGACCCAGTACTTC.

V gene TRBV5-4 combines with J gene TRBJ2-7; D not resolved. The CDR3 extends over 14 amino acids. The germline V gene has CDR1 SGHNT and CDR2 YYREEE (reference sequence). The ends were cut back, 4 bases at V and 6 bases at J, with 17 bases in the middle. The CDR3 DNA follows: TGTGCCAGCAGCCCCGGACCAGGTTCAGTCGAGCAGTACTTC. Residues: CASSPGPGSVEQYF.

The V and J genes are TRBV28 and TRBJ2-5; 11 bases are a match to TRBD1. V lost 2 bases, J lost 2 bases, and 4 bases stayed unmatched. The CDR3 covers 16 residues. Germline CDR1 MDHEN, CDR2 SYDVKM. In nucleotides, the CDR3 is TGTGCCAGCAGTTTACCGGGACAGGGGGAACAAGAGACCCAGTACTTC. Translated, it gives CASSLPGQGEQETQYF.

The V and J genes are TRBV19 and TRBJ2-1, with 9 bases lining up with TRBD2. Germline V gene lookup returns CDR1 LNHDA and CDR2 SQIVND (reference sequence). Trimming at V came to 3 bases and at J to 6 bases, leaving 3 bases not matched to a gene. The CDR3 has 14 residues. CDR3 in DNA: TGTGCCAGTAGTATCGGGACTAGCCCCAATGAGCAGTTCTTC. Its translation is CASSIGTSPNEQFF.

The chain has TRBV5-4 and TRBJ2-4; D uncertain. Germline loops: CDR1 SGHNT, CDR2 YYREEE (reference sequence). The length of the CDR3 is 14 residues. Trimming cost V 0 bases and J 5 bases, with 9 bases left between them. The CDR3 nucleotides are TGTGCCAGCAGCTTGGAGATCGGTGAAAACATTCAGTACTTC. It is translated as CASSLEIGENIQYF.

The chain recombines TRBV4-3 with TRBJ2-1; 9 bases are shared with TRBD2. The germline V gene encodes CDR1 LGHNA and CDR2 YSLEER. There are 18 residues in the CDR3. With V trimmed by 0 bases and J by 2 bases, 8 bases remained unmatched. The CDR3 sequence: CASSQEGGRALPYNEQFF. Here the CDR3 DNA reads TGCGCCAGCAGCCAAGAAGGCGGGAGGGCCCTCCCCTACAATGAGCAGTTCTTC.

V usage is TRBV7-9 and J usage is TRBJ1-2; TRBD1 matches at 7 bases. The CDR3 has 15 residues. The germline V gene has CDR1 SEHNR and CDR2 FQNEAQ (reference sequence). The ends lost 0 bases at V and 6 bases at J; junction bases unmatched: 7. This CDR3 is CASSLALTGKDGYTF. CDR3 bases: TGTGCCAGCAGCTTAGCCCTGACAGGGAAGGATGGCTACACCTTC.

This chain joins TRBV5-4 and TRBJ2-1; TRBD2 matches at 11 bases. CDR1 is SGHNT, CDR2 YYREEE, per germline (reference sequence). With 1 base clipped from V and 6 bases from J, the junction kept 6 bases outside the gene matches. The CDR3 has 16 residues. CDR3 DNA: TGTGCCAGCAGCTTGCCTACTAGCGGGAGCGGCAATGAGCAGTTCTTC. Protein: CASSLPTSGSGNEQFF.

The chain couples TRBV18 to TRBJ1-1, with 10 nucleotides matching TRBD1. The CDR3 spans 16 residues. V dropped 2 bases and J dropped 7; count of bases not matched to a gene: 10. Per the germline V gene, CDR1 is KGHSH and CDR2 is LQKENI. The CDR3 DNA sequence: TGTGCCAGCTCACCAGGAGACAGGGGGCTCTATGGTGAAGCTTTCTTT. Translated: CASSPGDRGLYGEAFF.

This rearrangement joins TRBV7-2 to TRBJ2-1, with TRBD2 matching over 8 bases. Germline CDR1 reads SGHTA; CDR2 reads FQGNSA. V gave up 1 base and J gave up 0 bases; unmatched junction bases: 5. This CDR3 has 17 amino acids. The CDR3 spells CASSLDMAGGSYNEQFF. CDR3 nucleotide sequence: TGTGCCAGCAGCTTAGATATGGCGGGGGGCTCCTACAATGAGCAGTTCTTC.

This sequence joins TRBV4-2 and TRBJ1-4; possibly TRBD1 for D (5 bases). The CDR3 sequence is 15 residues long. V was cut by 3 bases and J by 6 bases, with 14 bases left in between. Germline values: CDR1 LGHNA, CDR2 YNFKEQ. The CDR3, as DNA: TGTGCCAGCAGCCAGTGGGCAGCGGGGGATGAAAAACTGTTTTTT. Protein sequence: CASSQWAAGDEKLFF.

The chain employs TRBV9 and TRBJ1-2; D is ambiguous. The CDR3 is 14 residues long. CDR1 and CDR2 from the germline V gene are SGDLS and YYNGEE. Trimming shortened V by 7 bases and J by 6 bases, and 19 bases separated the two germline ends. CDR3 bases: TGTGCCAGCTCCGTAGCTGAGGGAGCCCATGGCTACACCTTC. Amino acids: CASSVAEGAHGYTF.

V is TRBV5-1 and J is TRBJ2-3; D may match TRBD1 or TRBD2 (5 bases each). Germline V gene lookup returns CDR1 SGHRS and CDR2 YFSETQ. The CDR3 is 18 amino acids. V dropped 2 bases and J dropped 1 base, with 20 bases sitting between them. Here the CDR3 reads CASSFLVRDGIRTDTQYF. The CDR3 region has the DNA TGCGCCAGCAGCTTTCTGGTCCGGGACGGGATACGCACAGATACGCAGTATTTT.

The chain is built from TRBV5-1 and TRBJ2-5; 7 bases match TRBD1. The ends lost 6 bases at V and 3 bases at J; junction bases unmatched: 5. Germline V CDR1 and CDR2: SGHRS, YFSETQ. The CDR3 has 13 residues. The CDR3 DNA follows: TGCGCCAGCACCGAGCAGGGGGAAGAGACCCAGTACTTC. Its translation: CASTEQGEETQYF.

This chain uses TRBV11-2 with TRBJ1-1; D not certain. Germline CDR1 SGHAT, CDR2 FQNNGV. CDR3 length: 13 amino acids. The V end lost 5 bases, the J end lost 8 bases, and 15 bases lay between the germline ends. Written as DNA, the CDR3 is TGTGCCAGCAGCCGACTCAAAGAATGGGAAGCTTTCTTT. It yields the protein CASSRLKEWEAFF.

J is TRBJ1-6 and V is TRBV7-3, with a weak D call TRBD1 (5 bases). Germline V lookup: CDR1 SGHTA, CDR2 FQGTGA. V gave up 2 bases and J gave up 7 bases, with 12 bases separating them. This CDR3 contains 15 residues. The CDR3 DNA reads as TGTGCCAGCAGCTTATTGGGGCGAGGCAATTCACCCCTCCACTTT. Encoded protein: CASSLLGRGNSPLHF.

The genes are TRBV7-2 and TRBJ2-5; no reliable D call. The CDR3 sequence is 13 residues long. CDR1 is SGHTA, CDR2 FQGNSA, per germline. Trimming cost V 5 bases and J 1 base, with 8 bases left between them. DNA of the CDR3: TGTGCCAGCAGCCGGACGGCCCAAGAGACCCAGTACTTC. As protein: CASSRTAQETQYF.

This clone appeared a few times. V usage is TRBV6-5 and J usage is TRBJ1-2, with a possible D match to TRBD1 (5 bases). This CDR3 contains 13 residues. The V gene lost 6 bases and the J gene lost 0 bases, with 8 bases spanning the gap. Germline V gives CDR1 MNHEY, CDR2 SVGAGI. The DNA of the CDR3 is TGTGCCAGCAGAAGGGGACCTAACTATGGCTACACCTTC. Translating it yields CASRRGPNYGYTF.

This chain joins TRBV18 and TRBJ1-5; TRBD1 matches at 9 bases. J was trimmed by 5 bases and V by 3 bases; bases with no gene match: 8. Germline lookup yields CDR1 KGHSH and CDR2 LQKENI. The CDR3 runs to 16 residues. The CDR3 loop is CASSPSQGARDQPQHF. The CDR3 DNA follows: TGTGCCAGCTCACCTTCACAGGGGGCGCGAGATCAGCCCCAGCATTTT.

This clone has a handful of counts. This rearrangement joins TRBV21-1 to TRBJ2-3. TRBV21-1 is an annotated pseudogene. The CDR3 consists of 13 residues. The CDR3, as DNA: TGTGCCAGCATACCCCCTGCCACAGATACGCAGTATTTT. Translated: CASIPPATDTQYF.

The J gene is TRBJ2-3, the V gene TRBV5-8, with 10 bases lining up with TRBD1. CDR1 is SGHTS and CDR2 is YDEGEE in the germline V gene. Trimming cost V 4 bases and J 2 bases; bases outside gene matches: 10. CDR3 length: 17 amino acids. The CDR3 DNA sequence: TGTGCCAGCAGCCGCCTGGGGACAGGGGAAAACACAGATACGCAGTATTTT. As protein: CASSRLGTGENTDTQYF.

The CDR3 reads CASSPQDRVYEQYF. Here the CDR3 DNA reads TGTGCCAGCAGTCCTCAGGACAGGGTCTACGAGCAGTACTTC. The V and J genes are TRBV27 and TRBJ2-7, with TRBD1 matching over 8 bases. J gave up 3 bases and V 5 bases, and 6 bases lay outside the gene matches. This CDR3 has 14 residues. Germline CDR1 reads MNHEY; CDR2 reads SMNVEV (reference sequence).